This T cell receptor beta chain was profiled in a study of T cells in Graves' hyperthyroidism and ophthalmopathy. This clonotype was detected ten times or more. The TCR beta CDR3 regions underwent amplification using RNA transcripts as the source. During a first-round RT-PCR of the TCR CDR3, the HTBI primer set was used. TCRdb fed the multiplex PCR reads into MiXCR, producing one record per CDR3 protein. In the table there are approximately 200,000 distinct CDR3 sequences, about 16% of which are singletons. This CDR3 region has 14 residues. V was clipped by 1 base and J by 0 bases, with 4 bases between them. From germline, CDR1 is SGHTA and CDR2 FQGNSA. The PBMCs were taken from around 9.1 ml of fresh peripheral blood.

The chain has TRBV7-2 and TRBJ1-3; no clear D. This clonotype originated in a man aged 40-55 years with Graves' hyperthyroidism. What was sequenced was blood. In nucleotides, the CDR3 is TGTGCCAGCAGCTTAGTTTCCTCTGGAAACACCATATATTTT. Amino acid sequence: CASSLVSSGNTIYF.